Detailed here is one T cell receptor beta chain. Its antigen is currently unknown. This entry belongs to a study of T-cell memory formation after mild COVID-19. Study-wide context: TCR clusters were mostly confined to one donor each.

The V gene lost 5 bases and the J gene lost 6 bases, with 19 bases spanning the gap. The CDR3 has 15 residues. Libraries for TCRalpha and TCRbeta carried sample barcodes and unique molecular identifiers via 5'RACE. TCRdb re-called the 5' RACE reads through MiXCR, storing one row per CDR3 protein. The sample holds 410,000 or so distinct CDR3 sequences; less than 25% are singletons and the top ten take less than 15%. Study-level findings and limits: Clones that contracted clustered mainly in CM and EM if CD4+ and in EMRA if CD8+. Unconfirmed was the SARS-CoV-2 specificity of second-wave clones that peaked on day 37.

The TCR originated in an adult woman who had mild COVID-19 (a few samples of this study predate the infection). Cell type and time point are not known. The chain carries TRBV12-3 or TRBV12-4 and TRBJ1-2; D possibly corresponds to TRBD1 (5 bases). Sequencing was done on a sample of PBMCs or a T cell subset sorted from them (not recorded which). CDR3 sequence reads: CASSHSPLGVDGYTF. As DNA, the CDR3 is TGTGCCAGCAGTCACAGCCCTCTGGGGGTGGATGGCTACACCTTC.